The rows below give T cell receptor beta chains drawn from one sample of a study of circulating and synovial CD4+ cells in juvenile arthritis. Repertoires were generated with immunoSEQ multiplex PCR, while TCRdb's copy carries only in-frame clones and drops some. The data hold about 16,000 clones, with approximately 89% observed a single time. Input material: CD4+ T cells from blood. These receptors originate from a human donor with juvenile idiopathic arthritis. The CDR3 runs from the conserved cysteine through the conserved F or W. A D gene is named only where the DNA matches it firmly. The size of a clone is reported for some rows only, either as once, few or many, or as a class for expanded clones.

J | D | V | size | length | DNA | CDR3
TRBJ2-7 | TRBD1 | TRBV4-1 | NA | 16 | TGCGCCAGCAGCCACATGACGACAGGGCTGGGCTACGAGCAGTACTTC | CASSHMTTGLGYEQYF
TRBJ2-3 | NA | TRBV12-5 | once | 18 | TGTGCTAGTGGTTTGGTACTAGACTTCCGTGGGGGCACAGATACGCAGTATTTT | CASGLVLDFRGGTDTQYF
TRBJ2-1 | NA | TRBV6-6 | NA | 13 | TGTGCCAGCAGTTACCCCTGGGACGGGGGGCAGTTCTTC | CASSYPWDGGQFF
TRBJ1-2 | NA | TRBV5-1 | NA | 14 | TGCGCCAGCAGCTTGGGGGGCTCGGACTATGGCTACACCTTC | CASSLGGSDYGYTF
TRBJ2-1 | NA | TRBV4-2 | NA | 15 | TGTGCCAGCAGCCAAGATAGCGGCCGATGGAATGAGCAGTTCTTC | CASSQDSGRWNEQFF
TRBJ2-4 | TRBD1 | TRBV2 | NA | 15 | TGTGCCAGCAGTGGGACAGGGAGCGTCAAAAACATTCAGTACTTC | CASSGTGSVKNIQYF
TRBJ1-3 | TRBD1 | TRBV7-2 | NA | 15 | TGTGCCAGCAGACTTGTACAGGGGGCTGGAAACACCATATATTTT | CASRLVQGAGNTIYF
TRBJ2-1 | TRBD2 | TRBV18 | NA | 16 | TGTGCCAGCTCACCCGGACTAGCGGGAACCTTGAATGAGCAGTTCTTC | CASSPGLAGTLNEQFF
TRBJ1-2 | TRBD1 | TRBV18 | once | 14 | TGTGCCAGCTCACCTGGGACAGAGGATCGGGGCTACACCTTC | CASSPGTEDRGYTF
TRBJ2-7 | NA | TRBV7-2 | NA | 13 | TGTGCCAGCAGCCGAATCCCGGAGGGAGAGCAGTACTTC | CASSRIPEGEQYF
TRBJ2-7 | TRBD1 | TRBV18 | NA | 15 | TGTGCCAGCTCACTTACCGGGACAGGCTCCTACGAGCAGTACTTC | CASSLTGTGSYEQYF
TRBJ2-3 | TRBD1 | TRBV28 | NA | 16 | TGTGCCAGCAGTTTTTCCTCAGGGGGAGGCACAGATACGCAGTATTTT | CASSFSSGGGTDTQYF
TRBJ2-1 | TRBD1 | TRBV27 | NA | 16 | TGTGCCAGCAGTTTGATGGGGGACAGGGGGCGAAATGAGCAGTTCTTC | CASSLMGDRGRNEQFF
TRBJ2-5 | TRBD1 | TRBV19 | once | 14 | TGTGCCAGTAGTGCCTCCGGACAGGCGGAGACCCAGTACTTC | CASSASGQAETQYF
TRBJ2-7 | NA | TRBV27 | NA | 13 | TGTGCCAGCAGTTCCAGGGTGTACTACGAGCAGTACTTC | CASSSRVYYEQYF
TRBJ2-6 | NA | TRBV18 | NA | 18 | TGTGCCAGCTCACGGTCTAGTCCCGCTTTAGGTGGGGCCAACGTCCTGACTTTC | CASSRSSPALGGANVLTF
TRBJ2-1 | TRBD2 | TRBV28 | NA | 14 | TGTGCCAGCACGCCTAGCGGGATAAGGAATGAGCAGTTCTTC | CASTPSGIRNEQFF
TRBJ1-5 | NA | TRBV18 | NA | 15 | TGTGCCAGCTCACCAAGTGCAGGGGGCAATCAGCCCCAGCATTTT | CASSPSAGGNQPQHF
TRBJ2-5 | NA | TRBV15 | NA | 12 | TGTGCCACCACAGGGGTTCAAGAGACCCAGTACTTC | CATTGVQETQYF
TRBJ2-1 | TRBD2 | TRBV5-4 | NA | 15 | TGTGCCAGCAGTTACAGCGGGAGCGGGTACAATGAGCAGTTCTTC | CASSYSGSGYNEQFF
TRBJ2-1 | NA | TRBV27 | NA | 12 | TGTGCCAGCAGTCCCCTCTACAATGAGCAGTTCTTC | CASSPLYNEQFF
TRBJ2-1 | NA | TRBV6-5 | NA | 15 | TGTGCCAGCAGTTACAAGGGGGGGACCCCCAATGAGCAGTTCTTC | CASSYKGGTPNEQFF
TRBJ2-7 | NA | TRBV2 | NA | 13 | TGTGCCAGCAGGGCGGACAGCCACTACGAGCAGTACTTC | CASRADSHYEQYF
TRBJ2-4 | NA | TRBV7-6 | NA | 13 | TGTGCCAGCAGCTTAGGAGGGGGTAACATTCAGTACTTC | CASSLGGGNIQYF
TRBJ2-5 | TRBD2 | TRBV7-9 | NA | 17 | TGTGCCAGCAGCCCCCGTTCTAGCGGGGGGCTCGGGGAGACCCAGTACTTC | CASSPRSSGGLGETQYF